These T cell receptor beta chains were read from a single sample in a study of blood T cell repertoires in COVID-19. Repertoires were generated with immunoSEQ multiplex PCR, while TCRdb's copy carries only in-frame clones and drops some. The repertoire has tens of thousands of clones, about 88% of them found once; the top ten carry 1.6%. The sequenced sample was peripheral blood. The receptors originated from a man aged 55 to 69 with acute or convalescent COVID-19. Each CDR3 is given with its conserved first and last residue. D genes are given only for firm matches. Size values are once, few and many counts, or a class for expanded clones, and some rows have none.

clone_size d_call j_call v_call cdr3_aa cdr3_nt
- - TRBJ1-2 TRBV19 CASRQPQQGADGYTF TGTGCCAGTAGACAACCCCAACAGGGTGCGGATGGCTACACCTTC
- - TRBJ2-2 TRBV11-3 CASSLILMAGRSTGELFF TGTGCCAGCAGCTTAATCCTCATGGCGGGACGGAGCACCGGGGAGCTGTTTTTT
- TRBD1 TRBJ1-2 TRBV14 CASSQDLRDSYGYTF TGTGCCAGCAGCCAAGACCTCCGGGACAGCTATGGCTACACCTTC
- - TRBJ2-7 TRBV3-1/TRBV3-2 CASSQGRTIYEQYF TGTGCCAGCAGCCAAGGGAGGACCATCTACGAGCAGTACTTC
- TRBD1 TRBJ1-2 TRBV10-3 CAITAGQINYGYTF TGTGCCATCACTGCGGGACAGATAAACTATGGCTACACCTTC
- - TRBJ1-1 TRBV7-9 CASIMTGGKNTEAFF TGTGCCAGCATCATGACAGGCGGTAAGAACACTGAAGCTTTCTTT
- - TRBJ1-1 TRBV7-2 CASSSGNGALGAFF TGTGCCAGCAGCTCGGGTAATGGGGCCCTAGGAGCTTTCTTT
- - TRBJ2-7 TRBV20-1 CSAGGAEQYF TGCAGTGCTGGAGGGGCCGAGCAGTACTTC
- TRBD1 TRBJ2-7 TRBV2 CASFTTGGREQYF TGTGCCAGCTTTACGACAGGGGGCCGCGAGCAGTACTTC
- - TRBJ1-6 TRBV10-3 CAISEDSNFSPLHF TGTGCCATCAGTGAGGACAGTAACTTTTCACCCCTCCACTTT
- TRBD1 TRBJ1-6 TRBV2 CASSGRSGTGNSPLHF TGTGCCAGCAGTGGCCGTTCCGGGACAGGGAATTCACCCCTCCACTTT
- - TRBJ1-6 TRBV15 CATSRDPPASGSPLHF TGTGCCACCAGCAGAGATCCTCCGGCGTCGGGATCACCCCTCCACTTT
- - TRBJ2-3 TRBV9 CASSVSASGTDTQYF TGTGCCAGCAGCGTATCGGCTAGCGGCACAGATACGCAGTATTTT
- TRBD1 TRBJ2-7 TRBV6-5 CASRSGTGPYEQYF TGTGCCAGCAGATCCGGGACAGGTCCCTACGAGCAGTACTTC
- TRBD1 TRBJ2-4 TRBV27 CASSDRGANIQYF TGTGCCAGCAGCGACAGGGGCGCGAACATTCAGTACTTC
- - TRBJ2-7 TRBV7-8 CASSLRGAQGYEQYF TGTGCCAGCAGCTTACGGGGGGCTCAAGGCTACGAGCAGTACTTC
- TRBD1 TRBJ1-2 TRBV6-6 CASSPSGGGYGYTF TGTGCCAGCAGTCCGTCAGGGGGAGGCTATGGCTACACCTTC
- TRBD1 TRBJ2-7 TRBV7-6 CASSSSPPGTAFREQYF TGTGCCAGCAGCTCATCGCCTCCCGGGACAGCTTTTCGGGAGCAGTACTTC
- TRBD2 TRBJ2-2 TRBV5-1 CASSSRLAGGYIGELFF TGCGCCAGCAGCTCCCGACTAGCGGGCGGTTATATAGGGGAGCTGTTTTTT
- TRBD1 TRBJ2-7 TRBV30 CAWSRGTGSYEQYF TGTGCCTGGAGCCGGGGGACAGGTTCGTACGAGCAGTACTTC
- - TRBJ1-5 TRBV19 CASTTGKGNQPQHF TGTGCCAGTACGACCGGGAAAGGCAATCAGCCCCAGCATTTT
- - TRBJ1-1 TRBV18 CASSPSPQGMPEAFF TGTGCCAGCTCACCATCTCCTCAGGGGATGCCTGAAGCTTTCTTT
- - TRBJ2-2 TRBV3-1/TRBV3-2 CASSHLNTGELFF TGTGCCAGCAGCCATCTTAACACCGGGGAGCTGTTTTTT
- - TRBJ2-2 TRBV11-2 CASSPGRAGGITGELFF TGTGCCAGCAGCCCAGGGAGGGCAGGGGGCATCACCGGGGAGCTGTTTTTT
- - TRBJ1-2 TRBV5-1 CASSLVQGSNYGYTF TGCGCCAGCAGCTTAGTACAGGGTTCTAACTATGGCTACACCTTC
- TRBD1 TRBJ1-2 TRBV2 CAIIKNRGSNYGYTF TGTGCCATTATCAAAAACAGGGGGTCTAACTATGGCTACACCTTC
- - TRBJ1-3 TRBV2 CASSALGAAGNTIYF TGTGCCAGCAGTGCCCTGGGGGCTGCTGGAAACACCATATATTTT
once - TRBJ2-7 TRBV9 CASSEDVQGPTSYEQYF TGTGCCAGCAGCGAGGACGTACAGGGCCCCACCTCCTACGAGCAGTACTTC
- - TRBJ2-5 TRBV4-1 CASSQEEGVETQYF TGCGCCAGCAGCCAAGAAGAGGGGGTAGAGACCCAGTACTTC
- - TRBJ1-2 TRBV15 CATGDQQTGNYGYTF TGTGCCACCGGCGATCAACAGACAGGAAACTATGGCTACACCTTC
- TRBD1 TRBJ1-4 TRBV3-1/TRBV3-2 CASSQSFGQGQKKLFF TGTGCCAGCAGCCAATCCTTCGGACAGGGACAGAAAAAACTGTTTTTT
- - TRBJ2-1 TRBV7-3 CASSRGGYYNEQFF TGTGCCAGCAGCAGAGGCGGTTACTACAATGAGCAGTTCTTC
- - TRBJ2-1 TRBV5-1 CASSLAGGDNEQFF TGCGCCAGCAGCTTGGCCGGAGGGGACAATGAGCAGTTCTTC
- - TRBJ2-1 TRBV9 CASSVFGQLSSYNEQFF TGTGCCAGCAGCGTTTTCGGACAGCTTAGCTCCTACAATGAGCAGTTCTTC
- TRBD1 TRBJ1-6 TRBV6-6 CASSYSGQALHF TGTGCCAGCAGTTACTCGGGACAGGCCCTCCACTTT
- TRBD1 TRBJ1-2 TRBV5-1 CASSLGGQGAYGYTF TGCGCCAGCAGCTTGGGTGGACAGGGCGCGTATGGCTACACCTTC
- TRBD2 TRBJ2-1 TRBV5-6 CASSLGLAFLNEQFF TGTGCCAGCAGCTTGGGACTAGCGTTTCTCAATGAGCAGTTCTTC
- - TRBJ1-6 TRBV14 CASSQRGGFGNSPLHF TGTGCCAGCAGCCAGCGAGGAGGGTTTGGTAATTCACCCCTCCACTTT
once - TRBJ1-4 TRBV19 CASSIDWTNEKLFF TGTGCCAGTAGTATCGACTGGACTAATGAAAAACTGTTTTTT
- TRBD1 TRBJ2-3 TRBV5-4 CASSDRQGGSPDTQYF TGTGCCAGCAGCGACAGACAGGGGGGCTCCCCAGATACGCAGTATTTT
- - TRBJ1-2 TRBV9 CASSVGAEYGYTF TGTGCCAGCAGCGTAGGAGCTGAGTATGGCTACACCTTC
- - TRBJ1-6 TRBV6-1 CASSEGKRDNSPLHF TGTGCCAGCAGTGAAGGAAAGAGGGATAATTCACCCCTCCACTTT
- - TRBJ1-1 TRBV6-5 CASRTPGLGTEAFF TGTGCCAGCAGAACCCCGGGACTGGGGACTGAAGCTTTCTTT
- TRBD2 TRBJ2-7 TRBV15 CATSRGSTSGSYEQYF TGTGCCACCAGCAGAGGCTCGACTAGCGGCTCCTACGAGCAGTACTTC
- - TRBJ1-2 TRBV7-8 CASSLQGTNYGYTF TGTGCCAGCAGCCTTCAGGGTACTAACTATGGCTACACCTTC
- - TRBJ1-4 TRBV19 CATGGGGSLGEKLFF TGTGCCACTGGAGGAGGTGGCTCTCTCGGTGAAAAACTGTTTTTT